Presented here are 12 T cell receptor beta chains from one specimen sequenced in a study of cytomegalovirus exposure and HLA in healthy donors. Clones were read by immunoSEQ multiplex PCR, and TCRdb kept only the in-frame ones, dropping some. Of about 64,000 clones listed, around 90% are singletons. The sequencing input was PBMCs. These receptors all come from a woman aged 18-35 years in good health and CMV-seronegative.

The CDR3 DNA reads TGTGCCAGCAGCTCCGGGGGGGGCACCAGGACTGAAGCTTTCTTT. Its translation: CASSSGGGTRTEAFF. The genes are TRBV5-4 and TRBJ1-1, with D maybe TRBD1 (6 bases). V lost 3 bases and J 5 bases, leaving 17 bases between the germline ends. CDR1 and CDR2 (germline): SGHNT, YYREEE (reference sequence). CDR3 length: 15 residues.

The chain links TRBV27 to TRBJ2-1, with TRBD2 as a possible D gene (6 bases). The CDR3 is 15 residues long. CDR1 is MNHEY and CDR2 is SMNVEV in the germline V gene (reference sequence). The V end was cut by 5 bases, the J end by 0 bases, with 11 bases between. The CDR3, as DNA: TGTGCCAGCAGTGAGGACGGGAGCTCCTACAATGAGCAGTTCTTC. Amino acids: CASSEDGSSYNEQFF.

The chain combines TRBV11-2 with TRBJ2-1; TRBD2 aligns across 10 bases. J lost 2 bases, V lost 0 bases, and 7 bases had no gene match. CDR3 size: 18 residues. Germline assignment: CDR1 SGHAT and CDR2 FQNNGV. The CDR3 is CASSLDVAGGYPYNEQFF. As DNA, the CDR3 is TGTGCCAGCAGCTTAGATGTAGCGGGGGGATACCCCTACAATGAGCAGTTCTTC.

This chain uses TRBV28 with TRBJ1-2, with TRBD1 identical over 8 bases. The CDR3 contains 14 residues. V shed 2 bases and J 5 bases; nucleotides not matched to a gene: 4. Germline V lookup: CDR1 MDHEN, CDR2 SYDVKM. DNA for the CDR3: TGTGCCAGCAGTTTAGCCACAGGGGGTTATGGCTACACCTTC. This sequence encodes CASSLATGGYGYTF.

The chain joins TRBV9 to TRBJ2-3; possible D gene TRBD1, 6 bases. The V gene lost 0 bases and the J gene lost 7 bases, with 15 bases spanning the gap. Per germline, CDR1 SGDLS and CDR2 YYNGEE. The CDR3 length is 15 residues. This CDR3 reads CASSVAGQGRNTQYF. In DNA, the CDR3 is TGTGCCAGCAGCGTAGCGGGCCAGGGGAGAAATACGCAGTATTTT.

This sequence joins TRBV29-1 and TRBJ1-4; 7 positions match TRBD1. The J segment lost 10 bases and the V segment lost 7 bases, leaving 12 bases of the junction unmatched. Germline-derived CDR1 and CDR2 are SQVTM and ANQGSEA. The CDR3 is made up of 13 amino acids. CDR3 sequence (DNA): TGCAGCGCCCTAGCCCGGGACAGCGGAAAACTGTTTTTT. Residues: CSALARDSGKLFF. The whole variable domain, filled in from reference TRBV29-1 and TRBJ1-4, reads SAVISQKPSRDICQRGTSLTIQCQVDSQVTMMFWYRQQPGQSLTLIATANQGSEATYESGFVIDKFPISRPNLTFSTLTVSNMSPEDSSIYLCSALARDSGKLFFGSGTQLSVL.

The chain joins TRBV7-2 to TRBJ1-1, with D possibly being TRBD1 (5 bases). The CDR3 contains 13 residues. Germline lookup yields CDR1 SGHTA and CDR2 FQGNSA. V shed 5 bases and J shed 2 bases, with 9 bases lying between them. CDR3 sequence: CASSPDTNTEAFF. CDR3 nucleotide sequence: TGTGCCAGCAGCCCGGACACAAACACTGAAGCTTTCTTT.

V gene TRBV29-1 combines with J gene TRBJ1-1; D call uncertain. V was shortened by 4 bases and J by 0 bases, with 18 bases between the two germline ends. There are 16 residues in the CDR3. Germline assignment: CDR1 SQVTM and CDR2 ANQGSEA. CDR3 protein: CSVAGRSGGMNTEAFF. The CDR3 DNA reads TGCAGCGTTGCTGGGAGGTCTGGTGGCATGAACACTGAAGCTTTCTTT.

This rearrangement joins TRBV18 to TRBJ2-7; perhaps TRBD2 as D (5 bases). CDR1 and CDR2 (germline): KGHSH, LQKENI. The CDR3 contains 14 residues. The V end lost 5 bases, the J end lost 7 bases, and 18 bases lay between the germline ends. CDR3 bases: TGTGCCAGCTCAGTAACAGCACCAACTAGGGAGCAGTACTTC. It encodes CASSVTAPTREQYF.

CDR3 amino acids: CAWSRPEGANYGYTF. CDR3 DNA: TGTGCCTGGAGTCGACCGGAAGGAGCTAACTATGGCTACACCTTC. This chain connects TRBV30 to TRBJ1-2; D is unresolved. CDR3 size: 15 residues. The germline V gene encodes CDR1 GTSNPN and CDR2 SVGIG (reference sequence). Trimming stripped 2 bases from V and 0 bases from J, with 13 bases between. The full variable domain, its missing parts supplied by reference TRBV30 and TRBJ1-2, is SQTIHQWPATLVQPVGSPLSLECTVEGTSNPNLYWYRQAAGRGLQLLFYSVGIGQISSEVPQNLSASRPQDRQFILSSKKLLLSDSGFYLCAWSRPEGANYGYTFGSGTRLTVV.

V gene TRBV7-9 combines with J gene TRBJ2-7; 13 bases are shared with TRBD2. There are 17 residues in the CDR3. Germline assignment: CDR1 SEHNR and CDR2 FQNEAQ (reference sequence). V lost 4 bases and J lost 7; bases outside the gene matches: 13. The CDR3 DNA sequence: TGTGCCAGCAGCTCATCACGGACTAGCGGGAGACTGTGGGAGCAGTACTTC. Its protein is CASSSSRTSGRLWEQYF.

The V call is TRBV2, the J call TRBJ2-1, with 14 bases identical to TRBD2. The germline V gene has CDR1 SNHLY and CDR2 FYNNEI. Losses at the gene ends were 3 bases for V and 10 bases for J; bases not matched to a gene: 2. The CDR3 runs 14 residues. CDR3 sequence reads: CASSEGLAGVEQFF. As DNA, the CDR3 is TGTGCCAGCAGTGAGGGACTAGCGGGGGTCGAGCAGTTCTTC. Filled out from reference TRBV2 and TRBJ2-1, the complete variable domain reads EPEVTQTPSHQVTQMGQEVILRCVPISNHLYFYWYRQILGQKVEFLVSFYNNEISEKSEIFDDQFSVERPDGSNFTLKIRSTKLEDSAMYFCASSEGLAGVEQFFGPGTRLTVL.